These 10 T cell receptor beta chains were all obtained from the same sample, sequenced in a study of T cell responses to AZD1222 COVID-19 vaccine. Measured with immunoSEQ multiplex PCR; TCRdb has only the in-frame clones, and not every one. The table lists more than 80,000 clones, 80% to 95% of them singletons, with 25% to 30% in the top ten. The material was peripheral blood, obtained 28 days after the second AZD1222 dose. These TCRs come from an adult who received the AZD1222 COVID-19 vaccine.

This chain joins TRBV29-1 and TRBJ1-2; no firm D call. Trimming left V 5 bases short and J 7 bases short, with 11 bases between. In germline, CDR1 is SQVTM, CDR2 ANQGSEA. CDR3 length: 11 amino acids. The DNA of the CDR3 is TGCAGCGTTTCCCTCCTGCTTGGCTACACCTTC. It codes for CSVSLLLGYTF.

This chain joins TRBV6-5 and TRBJ2-3; tentatively, D is TRBD1 or TRBD2 (5 bases each). This CDR3 is built from 14 residues. Germline V gives CDR1 MNHEY, CDR2 SVGAGI. Trimming removed 5 bases from V and 2 bases from J, with 11 bases in between. CDR3 region: CASSPAGTTDTQYF. CDR3 DNA sequence: TGTGCCAGCAGTCCCGCCGGGACCACAGATACGCAGTATTTT.

The gene calls are TRBV4-2 and TRBJ1-1, with TRBD1 identical over 8 bases. Germline trimming cut 2 bases from V and 11 bases from J; bases unmatched to any gene: 13. Germline CDR1 is LGHNA and CDR2 is YNFKEQ. This CDR3 is 15 amino acids long. DNA of the CDR3: TGTGCCAGCAGCCAAAGTTACAGGGGGGGACCTGGGGCTTTCTTT. This encodes CASSQSYRGGPGAFF.

Comments on this clone: The sample contains more than one DNA sequence encoding this CDR3. V and J are TRBV28 and TRBJ2-6; TRBD2 agrees at 7 bases. Germline CDR1 is MDHEN and CDR2 is SYDVKM. V gave up 3 bases and J gave up 2 bases; unmatched junction bases: 1. This CDR3 spans 15 amino acids. The CDR3 DNA follows: TGTGCCAGCAGTTTGGGAGGGGCTGGGGCCAACGTCCTGACTTTC. This encodes CASSLGGAGANVLTF.

The rearrangement joins TRBV19 to TRBJ2-2, with D tentatively TRBD1 or TRBD2 (5 bases each). Germline CDR1 and CDR2: LNHDA and SQIVND (reference sequence). V shed 5 bases and J shed 5 bases, with 12 bases lying between them. The CDR3 loop spans 14 amino acids. Here the CDR3 DNA reads TGTGCCAGTAGTTGGGACGCCGGGACCGGGGAGCTGTTTTTT. Translation gives CASSWDAGTGELFF.

The chain is built from TRBV4-1 and TRBJ2-1; tentative D call: TRBD1 (5 bases). Germline V lookup: CDR1 MGHRA, CDR2 YSYEKL. The CDR3 length is 21 residues. V lost 0 bases to trimming and J lost 1 base, with 25 bases between them. Here the CDR3 reads CASSQEKGLWVRARSYNEQFF. The CDR3 region has the DNA TGCGCCAGCAGCCAAGAAAAAGGCTTGTGGGTCAGGGCCAGATCCTACAATGAGCAGTTCTTC.

The chain joins TRBV19 to TRBJ2-1, with 9 bases lining up with TRBD2. Looked up from germline, CDR1 is LNHDA and CDR2 is SQIVND (reference sequence). V was pared by 3 bases and J by 6 bases, with 3 bases of the junction left unmatched. CDR3 size: 14 residues. The DNA of the CDR3 is TGTGCCAGTAGTATGAGCGGGAGGAGCAATGAGCAGTTCTTC. Its translation is CASSMSGRSNEQFF.

This sequence joins TRBV27 and TRBJ1-1; 8 bases align to TRBD1. V shed 3 bases and J 1 base; nucleotides not matched to a gene: 4. This CDR3 contains 15 residues. Germline loops: CDR1 MNHEY, CDR2 SMNVEV (reference sequence). CDR3 coding DNA: TGTGCCAGCAGTTTGTCCGGGACAGGGAACACTGAAGCTTTCTTT. It codes for CASSLSGTGNTEAFF.

The sample holds one count of this clone. The chain carries TRBV7-9 and TRBJ2-1; the D gene is possibly TRBD2 (5 bases). The germline V gene encodes CDR1 SEHNR and CDR2 FQNEAQ (reference sequence). V dropped 0 bases and J dropped 6 bases, with 9 bases sitting between them. The CDR3 length is 14 residues. CDR3 DNA: TGTGCCAGCAGCTTAGCGACTACGGGCAATGAGCAGTTCTTC. Amino acids: CASSLATTGNEQFF.

The chain uses TRBV27 and TRBJ2-6; weak D call: TRBD1 (6 bases). The germline V and J ends were trimmed by 0 bases and 2 bases, with 11 bases remaining between them. The CDR3 length is 17 residues. Looked up from germline, CDR1 is MNHEY and CDR2 is SMNVEV (reference sequence). The CDR3: CASSLSPNRAGANVLTF. As DNA, the CDR3 is TGTGCCAGCAGTTTATCTCCAAACAGGGCTGGGGCCAACGTCCTGACTTTC.